This TCR beta chain stems from a study of post-analysis software for immune sequencing data. About the study: Clinical courses comprised relapsing-remitting, secondary progressive and progressive-relapsing multiple sclerosis. Regarding the study as a whole: Controls showed lower frequencies than patients for four to six TRBV segments, and TRBV5-6, TRBV5-1 and TRBV20-1 were among these. Samples prepared in the same batch strongly co-clustered by F measure.

Prepared libraries of TCR beta cDNA carried unique molecular identifiers. A population of 1 to 10 million T cells gave rise to roughly 490,000 cDNA molecules. From the PCR reads, TCRdb called clonotypes with MiXCR, one entry per CDR3 protein. The data contain about 570,000 distinct CDR3 sequences, roughly 34% of them singletons. This clonotype was picked up a small number of times. What it binds is unknown. The V and J ends lost 5 bases and 0 bases respectively, with 11 bases between them. Germline V CDR1 and CDR2: SNHLY, FYNNEI. This CDR3 is built from 15 residues. The chain carries TRBV2 and TRBJ1-5, with unresolved D. The sample taken for sequencing was blood. This TCR was recovered from a girl aged 2-17 years with multiple sclerosis. The CDR3: CASSFTQSSNQPQHF. CDR3 DNA: TGTGCCAGCAGTTTTACCCAAAGTAGCAATCAGCCCCAGCATTTT.